The 27 T cell receptor beta chains in this list originate from one sample, sequenced in a study of CD8+CD57+ T cells in acquired aplastic anemia. TCR beta VDJ combinations and CDR3 sequences were profiled from genomic DNA. Using its own MiXCR run on the reads, TCRdb lists one record per CDR3 protein. The data contain roughly 250,000 distinct CDR3 sequences, around 45% of them singletons. Flow cytometry had shown expanded CD8+CD57+ cells in the patients chosen for sequencing. The sample consisted of sorted CD4+, CD8+, or CD8+CD57+ T cells (not recorded which) from PBMCs. The receptors here all came from a human donor with aplastic anemia.

The rearrangement joins TRBV20-1 to TRBJ2-5, with 8 bases lining up with TRBD2. Germline V gives CDR1 DFQATT, CDR2 SNEGSKA (reference sequence). This CDR3 comprises 14 residues. The V and J ends lost 5 bases and 5 bases, in that order; junction bases with no gene match: 10. The CDR3 reads CSALERGRGETQYF. CDR3 DNA sequence: TGCAGTGCTTTGGAGCGGGGGAGAGGGGAGACCCAGTACTTC.

Comment on this clonotype: At one end, the junction sequence differs from germline, possibly due to a read error. The V gene is TRBV7-3, the J gene TRBJ2-2; D possibly uses TRBD1 or TRBD2 (5 bases each). The length of the CDR3 is 15 residues. Looked up from germline, CDR1 is SGHTA and CDR2 is FQGTGA. The CDR3 region is CASSCTGLKHRGAVF. DNA of the CDR3: TGTGCCAGCAGTTGTACAGGACTGAAACACCGGGGAGCTGTTTTT.

This clonotype was observed many times. The chain recombines TRBV6-4 with TRBJ2-1; 8 nucleotides match TRBD2. Germline-derived CDR1 and CDR2 are MRHNA and SNTAGT. This CDR3 is 14 amino acids long. The junction had 10 bases not matched to a gene; V was cut back by 6 bases and J by 9 bases. CDR3 loop: CASSPGLEATEQFF. In DNA form, the CDR3 reads TGTGCCAGCAGCCCGGGACTAGAAGCGACTGAGCAGTTCTTC.

This clonotype was seen more than once but under ten times. The V call is TRBV6-2 or TRBV6-3, the J call TRBJ2-1; D unclear. The CDR3 length is 14 residues. Germline V gene data show CDR1 as MNHEY and CDR2 as SVGEGT. Deletions cut 5 bases from V and 7 bases from J, with 15 bases between. The CDR3 nucleotides read TGTGCCAGCAGTCCTACCCTAGGAGCTAATGAGCAGTTCTTC. Translated, it gives CASSPTLGANEQFF.

On this clonotype itself: The junction differs from germline at one of its ends, possibly a read error. This rearrangement joins TRBV10-3 to TRBJ2-7; the match to TRBD1 covers 7 bases. The CDR3 totals 16 residues. Germline CDR1 and CDR2: ENHRY and SYGVKD. The CDR3 spells CASSLSFGDSSYERYF. The CDR3 coding sequence is TGTGCCAGCAGTTTATCGTTTGGGGACAGTTCCTACGAGCGGTACTTC.

The chain employs TRBV7-6 and TRBJ1-1; TRBD1 might be the D (5 bases). CDR1 SGHVS and CDR2 FNYEAQ come from the germline V gene. This CDR3 comprises 13 residues. V lost 1 base and J lost 5, with 8 bases in between. The CDR3 spells CASSLGGWTEAFF. Written as DNA, the CDR3 is TGTGCCAGCAGCTTAGGGGGGTGGACTGAAGCTTTCTTT.

The rearrangement joins TRBV6-2 or TRBV6-3 to TRBJ2-7; no clear D gene. CDR3 size: 16 residues. Germline lookup yields CDR1 MNHEY and CDR2 SVGEGT. V lost 2 bases and J 3 bases, leaving 17 bases between the germline ends. CDR3 protein: CASSYPQKLSNYEQYF. Here the CDR3 DNA reads TGTGCCAGCAGTTACCCTCAAAAGCTATCCAACTACGAGCAGTACTTC.

In its sample, this clonotype was seen many times. This sequence joins TRBV6-1 and TRBJ2-5; a possible D gene is TRBD2 (5 bases). Deletions cut 7 bases from V and 2 bases from J, with 14 bases between. Per the germline V gene, CDR1 is MNHNS and CDR2 is SASEGT. This CDR3 region has 14 residues. The CDR3 region is CASTVRELQETQYF. Here the CDR3 DNA reads TGTGCCAGCACGGTCCGGGAATTACAAGAGACCCAGTACTTC.

This clonotype was counted at least ten times. The chain recombines TRBV15 with TRBJ2-2, with 8 bases lining up with TRBD1. The germline V gene has CDR1 LNHNV and CDR2 YYDKDF (reference sequence). The CDR3 runs 16 residues. V was clipped by 3 bases and J by 3 bases; unmatched bases: 6. The CDR3, as DNA: TGTGCCACCAGCAGGGAGGACAGGGATGACACCGGGGAGCTGTTTTTT. Translation: CATSREDRDDTGELFF.

Of note for this clonotype: A read error may explain this, as a much larger clone is one base away. The chain couples TRBV6-5 to TRBJ1-4; D is undetermined. The CDR3 has 12 residues. Germline values: CDR1 MNHEY, CDR2 SVGAGI. CDR3: CASRRSDGKLSF. CDR3 in DNA: TGTGCCAGCAGAAGATCCGACGGTAAACTGTCTTTT.

This clonotype has just a few counts. V is TRBV30 and J is TRBJ2-7; 11 bases are shared with TRBD2. The J segment lost 2 bases and the V segment lost 5 bases, leaving 8 bases of the junction unmatched. Germline V lookup: CDR1 GTSNPN, CDR2 SVGIG (reference sequence). The CDR3 runs 15 residues. DNA for the CDR3: TGTGCCTGGGTCCCTCGACTAGCGGGAACCTACGAGCAGTACTTC. This gives the protein CAWVPRLAGTYEQYF. Combining the CDR3 with reference TRBV30 and TRBJ2-7 gives the whole variable domain SQTIHQWPATLVQPVGSPLSLECTVEGTSNPNLYWYRQAAGRGLQLLFYSVGIGQISSEVPQNLSASRPQDRQFILSSKKLLLSDSGFYLCAWVPRLAGTYEQYFGPGTRLTVT.

This clonotype has only a few counts. The chain links TRBV27 to TRBJ1-1; the D gene is possibly TRBD1 (5 bases). The ends were cut back, 4 bases at V and 5 bases at J, with 14 bases in the middle. Germline values: CDR1 MNHEY, CDR2 SMNVEV (reference sequence). The CDR3 contains 14 residues. In nucleotides, the CDR3 is TGTGCCAGCAGTTCCGCAGGGAGAACAACTGAAGCTTTCTTT. Translated, it gives CASSSAGRTTEAFF.

The chain uses TRBV2 and TRBJ2-7; 14 bases line up with TRBD2. V lost 6 bases, J lost 0 bases, and 4 bases stayed unmatched. This CDR3 has 16 amino acids. CDR1 and CDR2 (germline): SNHLY, FYNNEI. CDR3 in DNA: TGTGCCAGCAGCCGGGGACTAGCGGGAGTCTCCTACGAGCAGTACTTC. As protein: CASSRGLAGVSYEQYF.

The genes are TRBV7-2 and TRBJ2-5; 8 bases fit TRBD1. CDR3 length equals 14 residues. The V and J ends lost 5 bases and 1 base, in that order; junction bases with no gene match: 3. Germline V gene lookup returns CDR1 SGHTA and CDR2 FQGNSA. CDR3 sequence reads: CASSRGQGQETQYF. CDR3 nucleotides: TGTGCCAGCAGCAGAGGACAGGGCCAAGAGACCCAGTACTTC.

In regard to this clonotype: The missing conserved phenylalanine or tryptophan at the end of this CDR3 makes a read error likely. The chain couples TRBV25-1 to TRBJ1-4, with D possibly matching TRBD1 (6 bases). The germline V and J ends were trimmed by 1 base and 7 bases, with 19 bases remaining between them. CDR1 and CDR2 (germline): MGHDK, SYGVNS. This CDR3 has 17 amino acids. The CDR3: CASSESGAWGDSEKLFL. The CDR3 DNA follows: TGTGCCAGCAGTGAATCGGGGGCCTGGGGCGATTCTGAAAAACTGTTTCTT.

The table lists this clonotype with many counts. V and J are TRBV12-3 or TRBV12-4 and TRBJ1-2; D gene uncertain. This CDR3 has 15 amino acids. The V end was cut by 1 base, the J end by 8 bases, with 17 bases between. The CDR3 protein is CASSLVDGGLGGYTF. DNA of the CDR3: TGTGCCAGCAGTTTAGTGGACGGAGGCCTGGGGGGCTACACCTTC.

This clonotype was seen a single time. V and J are TRBV7-2 and TRBJ2-5; D not certain. Trimming stripped 5 bases from V and 4 bases from J, with 8 bases between. Germline-derived CDR1 and CDR2 are SGHTA and FQGNSA. The CDR3 covers 12 residues. CDR3 sequence (DNA): TGTGCCAGCAGCCATACCCCAGAGACCCAGTACTTC. It specifies CASSHTPETQYF. Based on the CDR3 plus reference TRBV7-2 and TRBJ2-5, the full variable domain is GAGVSQSPSNKVTEKGKDVELRCDPISGHTALYWYRQSLGQGLEFLIYFQGNSAPDKSGLPSDRFSAERTGGSVSTLTIQRTQQEDSAVYLCASSHTPETQYFGPGTRLLVL.

This clonotype came up many times. The V and J genes are TRBV7-9 and TRBJ2-5; D assignment may be TRBD1 or TRBD2 (6 bases each). The CDR3 is 15 amino acids. CDR1 SEHNR and CDR2 FQNEAQ come from the germline V gene (reference sequence). Between the trimmed V and J ends, which lost 5 bases and 4 bases, there was a span of 17 bases. As DNA, the CDR3 is TGTGCCAGCAGCCCAAAAACAGGAGGGGGAGAGACCCAGTACTTC. This sequence encodes CASSPKTGGGETQYF.

The V and J genes are TRBV10-3 and TRBJ2-3; tentative D call: TRBD2 (7 bases). Looked up from germline, CDR1 is ENHRY and CDR2 is SYGVKD. Trimming stripped 2 bases from V and 2 bases from J, with 17 bases between. The CDR3 has 17 residues. The CDR3 spells CAISETPQGTNTDTQYF. CDR3 nucleotides: TGTGCCATCAGTGAGACTCCCCAGGGGACTAACACAGATACGCAGTATTTT.

The chain has TRBV7-8 and TRBJ1-1, with 8 bases aligning to TRBD1. Unmatched junction bases numbered 7, after V lost 5 bases and J lost 5 bases. This CDR3 region has 14 residues. In germline, CDR1 is SGHVS, CDR2 FQNEAQ. CDR3 amino acids: CASSQWTGRTEAFF. Written as DNA, the CDR3 is TGTGCCAGCAGCCAGTGGACAGGGCGGACTGAAGCTTTCTTT.

The CDR3 region is CASSRAPLDGLTLRNDEQYF. CDR3 DNA: TGTGCCAGCAGCAGAGCGCCCTTGGACGGGCTTACGTTGAGGAACGACGAGCAGTACTTC. V is TRBV5-4 and J is TRBJ2-7; no reliable D call. Germline lookup yields CDR1 SGHNT and CDR2 YYREEE (reference sequence). Trimming left V 4 bases short and J 5 bases short, with 34 bases between. This CDR3 comprises 20 residues.

The chain couples TRBV7-9 to TRBJ2-7, with D tentatively TRBD2 (6 bases). This CDR3 is 14 amino acids long. V lost 5 bases to trimming and J lost 5 bases, with 16 bases between them. Germline V lookup: CDR1 SEHNR, CDR2 FQNEAQ (reference sequence). The CDR3 region is CASSPGSSVDEQYF. The CDR3 DNA is TGTGCCAGCAGCCCTGGGTCTAGCGTTGACGAGCAGTACTTC.

This clonotype was counted between two and nine times. The chain employs TRBV5-1 and TRBJ2-7; 7 bases map to TRBD1. Looked up from germline, CDR1 is SGHRS and CDR2 is YFSETQ. The CDR3 runs 15 residues. The junction had 10 bases not matched to a gene; V was cut back by 2 bases and J by 5 bases. Here the CDR3 DNA reads TGCGCCAGCAGCTTACGTCGACAGGGTTCTCACGAGCAGTACTTC. Residues: CASSLRRQGSHEQYF.

The chain recombines TRBV5-1 with TRBJ2-5; 12 bases agree with TRBD1. The CDR3 extends over 17 amino acids. Unmatched junction bases numbered 10, after V lost 4 bases and J lost 3 bases. CDR1 and CDR2 from the germline V gene are SGHRS and YFSETQ. The CDR3 coding sequence is TGCGCCAGCAGCCCCTATGAGGGACAGGGGGCCAAAGAGACCCAGTACTTC. The encoded protein is CASSPYEGQGAKETQYF.

This clonotype was counted only a few times. V is TRBV28 and J is TRBJ1-4; the D is unclear. V was clipped by 5 bases and J by 7 bases, with 11 bases between them. CDR3 length: 13 residues. Germline CDR1 and CDR2: MDHEN and SYDVKM. The CDR3 protein is CASSPWVAEKLFF. CDR3 DNA: TGTGCCAGCAGTCCGTGGGTGGCTGAAAAACTGTTTTTT. Complete variable domain (other parts from reference TRBV28 and TRBJ1-4): DVKVTQSSRYLVKRTGEKVFLECVQDMDHENMFWYRQDPGLGLRLIYFSYDVKMKEKGDIPEGYSVSREKKERFSLILESASTNQTSMYLCASSPWVAEKLFFGSGTQLSVL.

There are a few counts of this clonotype. A much larger clone is a single base away; this may be a read error. V usage is TRBV9 and J usage is TRBJ2-5, with 8 bases aligning to TRBD2. Germline CDR1 reads SGDLS; CDR2 reads YYNGEE. The CDR3 covers 16 residues. The CDR3 nucleotides read TGTGCCAGCAGCTTTATCCGGGGGGGTTTTGCGGAGACCCAGTGCTTC. Amino acid sequence: CASSFIRGGFAETQCF.

This rearrangement joins TRBV3-1 to TRBJ2-5, with 10 bases fitting TRBD2. J gave up 0 bases and V 4 bases, and 5 bases lay outside the gene matches. The CDR3 is 16 residues long. The V gene's germline CDR1 is LGHDT and CDR2 YNNKEL (reference sequence). The CDR3 sequence is CASSPGGLAYQETQYF. The CDR3, as DNA: TGTGCCAGCAGCCCCGGGGGACTAGCGTACCAAGAGACCCAGTACTTC.